A selection of T cell receptor beta chains follows, all from one sample in a study of cytomegalovirus exposure and HLA in healthy donors. Data came from immunoSEQ multiplex PCR; TCRdb stores just in-frame clones and leaves some out. The repertoire includes nearly 300,000 clones, roughly 89% of them detected once, and around 3.7% sits in the top ten. The sample comprised PBMCs. The source of these receptors is a man aged 40-49 years in good health and CMV-seropositive. Each CDR3 is given with its conserved first and last residue. The order of the fields is D gene, V gene, CDR3 protein. The D gene is left open where the match is weak.

- | TRBV27 | CASSWSGSGANVLTF
TRBD1 | TRBV7-7 | CASSGLTGASNEKLFF
TRBD2 | TRBV7-9 | CASSLGGLASYEQYF
- | TRBV10-3 | CATGNGQYKGQPQHF
- | TRBV7-9 | CASSLGATNTEAFF
TRBD2 | TRBV11-2 | CASSSRTSGTQYNEQFF
- | TRBV19 | CASSRTTGRNTEAFF
TRBD1 | TRBV28 | CASSLTQGAAFF
TRBD1 | TRBV4-1 | CASSHRQGAGQETQYF
- | TRBV7-9 | CASSLANMNTEAFF
TRBD2 | TRBV6-4 | CASSEGRGSTDTQYF
TRBD2 | TRBV2 | CASSVLAGVGEQYF
TRBD2 | TRBV7-9 | CATQPSGAYNEQFF
TRBD1 | TRBV7-9 | CAASTGEDTEAFF
TRBD1 | TRBV5-1 | CASSLGDLNRGQTYEQYF
- | TRBV28 | CASSSQGSSNQPQHF
- | TRBV28 | CASTEGNSNYGYTF
- | TRBV27 | CASSFAGAIGANVLTF
TRBD1 | TRBV19 | CASTGLDRGLGNEQFF
- | TRBV2 | CASSGHGTDTQYF
TRBD2 | TRBV4-3 | CASSQDEGTSGRNEQFF
TRBD1 | TRBV5-1 | CASSLGVTGVGYEQYF
- | TRBV27 | CASSLRQATNTGELFF
- | TRBV7-7 | CASSLNPSGTGELFF
TRBD1 | TRBV11-2 | CASSLIPGQGSTDTQYF
- | TRBV4-3 | CASSQEARTVEQYF
- | TRBV11-2 | CASSSFAYEQYF
- | TRBV9 | CASSGGGANEKLFF
- | TRBV18 | CASSPMSPGRGTDTQYF
TRBD1 | TRBV7-3 | CASSSGTGPAYNEQFF
TRBD2 | TRBV27 | CASSLGGRASEQFF
TRBD1 | TRBV5-1 | CASSLRQGASEQYF
- | TRBV11-2 | CASSLVREGTEAFF
- | TRBV2 | CASRPTRLVTDTQYF
TRBD1 | TRBV27 | CASSPLFVTTGGRYEQYF
- | TRBV6-1 | CASSGVARHEKLFF
TRBD2 | TRBV27 | CASSSRTSGISETQYF
- | TRBV29-1 | CSVRLAASYEQYF
- | TRBV6-5 | CATAIGHLNTEAFF
- | TRBV10-1 | CASSDARGTEAFF
- | TRBV2 | CASGGNTIYF
- | TRBV18 | CASSRGTSGSEKLFF
- | TRBV15 | CATSADSFNQPQHF